The rows below give T cell receptor beta chains drawn from one sample of a study of technical replicates of blood from a handful of donors. Libraries were prepared by immunoSEQ multiplex PCR; TCRdb keeps only in-frame clonotypes and omits some of them. This sample has tens of thousands of clones, with 90% to 95% found just once. The sample consisted of PBMCs. The receptors were sampled from a human donor in good health. Some clones in this sample may be carry-over from other donors' samples. The CDR3 runs from the conserved cysteine through the conserved F or W. Each record gives: J gene, V gene, clone size, CDR3 length, D gene, CDR3 protein, CDR3 DNA. D genes are given only for firm matches. Some rows have no size entry. The others give once, few or many, or a class for an expanded clone.

TRBJ2-1	TRBV4-2	NA	15	NA	CASSPLGSTYNEQFF	TGTGCCAGCAGCCCTTTGGGGAGCACTTACAATGAGCAGTTCTTC
TRBJ2-5	TRBV19	NA	15	TRBD1	CASSISTTGLETQYF	TGTGCCAGTAGTATCTCGACGACAGGGCTGGAGACCCAGTACTTC
TRBJ2-5	TRBV4-2	NA	16	NA	CASSQDHRRAFETQYF	TGTGCCAGCAGCCAAGACCATCGGCGGGCTTTTGAGACCCAGTACTTC
TRBJ1-4	TRBV6-6	once	16	NA	CASRRDGGDRFEKLFF	TGTGCCAGCAGGCGAGATGGGGGGGATCGGTTTGAAAAACTGTTTTTT
TRBJ2-7	TRBV28	NA	16	TRBD2	CASSLSSGRPAYEQYF	TGTGCCAGCAGTTTATCTAGCGGGAGGCCCGCCTACGAGCAGTACTTC
TRBJ2-3	TRBV4-3	NA	15	NA	CASSQSFLGTDTQYF	TGCGCCAGCAGCCAATCCTTTCTTGGCACAGATACGCAGTATTTT
TRBJ2-2	TRBV2	NA	16	TRBD2	CASSRTSGEAPGELFF	TGTGCCAGCAGCCGCACTAGCGGGGAGGCCCCCGGGGAGCTGTTTTTT
TRBJ1-3	TRBV9	NA	15	NA	CASSTHTGLGNTIYF	TGTGCCAGCAGCACACATACGGGACTAGGAAACACCATATATTTT
TRBJ2-7	TRBV30	NA	14	NA	CAWAPRGSHYEQYF	TGTGCCTGGGCCCCTCGGGGGTCGCACTACGAGCAGTACTTC
TRBJ1-1	TRBV15	NA	15	NA	CATSRERGHDTEAFF	TGTGCCACCAGCAGAGAGCGGGGGCACGACACTGAAGCTTTCTTT
TRBJ2-7	TRBV7-8	NA	14	NA	CASSNMGTSYEQYF	TGTGCCAGCAGCAACATGGGGACATCCTACGAGCAGTACTTC
TRBJ1-4	TRBV18	NA	13	TRBD1	CASSPDAGQGLFF	TGTGCCAGCTCACCGGACGCAGGACAGGGTTTGTTTTTT
TRBJ2-7	TRBV7-3	NA	16	NA	CASSRTTQGGDYEQYF	TGTGCCAGCAGCCGGACAACCCAGGGGGGAGACTACGAGCAGTACTTC
TRBJ1-1	TRBV5-4	NA	15	NA	CASSLPRGMSTEAFF	TGTGCCAGCAGCTTGCCCAGGGGAATGAGCACTGAAGCTTTCTTT
TRBJ1-4	TRBV15	NA	15	NA	CATSRDQGWNEKLFF	TGTGCCACCAGCAGAGACCAGGGGTGGAATGAAAAACTGTTTTTT
TRBJ1-1	TRBV4-2	NA	17	NA	CASSPNGARLMNTEAFF	TGTGCCAGCAGCCCAAATGGGGCTCGGCTAATGAACACTGAAGCTTTCTTT